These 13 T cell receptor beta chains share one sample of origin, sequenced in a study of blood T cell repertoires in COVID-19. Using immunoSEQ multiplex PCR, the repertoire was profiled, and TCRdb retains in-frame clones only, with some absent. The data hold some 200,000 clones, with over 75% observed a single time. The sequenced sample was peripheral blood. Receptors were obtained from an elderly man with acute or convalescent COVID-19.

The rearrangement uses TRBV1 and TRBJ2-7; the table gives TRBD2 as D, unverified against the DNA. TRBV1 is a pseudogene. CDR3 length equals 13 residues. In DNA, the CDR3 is TGCACCAGCAGCCAATTACTCAGCGACGAGCAGTACGTC. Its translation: CTSSQLLSDEQYV.

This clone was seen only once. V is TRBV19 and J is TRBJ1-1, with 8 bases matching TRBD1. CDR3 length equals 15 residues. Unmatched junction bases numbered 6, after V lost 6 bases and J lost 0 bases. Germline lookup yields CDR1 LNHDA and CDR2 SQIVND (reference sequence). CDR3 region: CASRPNRGMNTEAFF. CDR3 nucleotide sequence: TGTGCCAGTAGACCAAACAGGGGGATGAACACTGAAGCTTTCTTT.

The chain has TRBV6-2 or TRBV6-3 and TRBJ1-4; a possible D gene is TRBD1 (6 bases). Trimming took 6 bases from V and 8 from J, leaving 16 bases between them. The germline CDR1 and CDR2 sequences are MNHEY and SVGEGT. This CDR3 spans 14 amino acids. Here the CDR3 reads CASSGQLVMEKLFF. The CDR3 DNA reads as TGTGCCAGCAGCGGACAGCTGGTTATGGAAAAACTGTTTTTT.

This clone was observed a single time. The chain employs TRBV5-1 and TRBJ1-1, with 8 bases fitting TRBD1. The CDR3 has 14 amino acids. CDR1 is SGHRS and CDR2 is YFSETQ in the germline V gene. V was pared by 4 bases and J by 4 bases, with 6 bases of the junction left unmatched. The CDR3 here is CASSPTGQGTEAFF. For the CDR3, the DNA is TGCGCCAGCAGCCCAACCGGACAGGGCACTGAAGCTTTCTTT.

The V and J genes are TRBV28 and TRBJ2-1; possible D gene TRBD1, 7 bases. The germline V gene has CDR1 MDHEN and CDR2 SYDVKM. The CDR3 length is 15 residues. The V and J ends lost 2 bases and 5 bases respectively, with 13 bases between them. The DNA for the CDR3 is TGTGCCAGCAGTTTACCAGGGGGGAGAAACAATGAGCAGTTCTTC. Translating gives CASSLPGGRNNEQFF.

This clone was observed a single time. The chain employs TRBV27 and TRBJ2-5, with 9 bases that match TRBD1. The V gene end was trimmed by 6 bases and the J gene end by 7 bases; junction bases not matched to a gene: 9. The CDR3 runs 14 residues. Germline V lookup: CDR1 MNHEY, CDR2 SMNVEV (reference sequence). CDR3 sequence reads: CASRTGQGVGTQYF. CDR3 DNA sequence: TGTGCCAGCAGGACGGGACAGGGTGTTGGGACCCAGTACTTC.

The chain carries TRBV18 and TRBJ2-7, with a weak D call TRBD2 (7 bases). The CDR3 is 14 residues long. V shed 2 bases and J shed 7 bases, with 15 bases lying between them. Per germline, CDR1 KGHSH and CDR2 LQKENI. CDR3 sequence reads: CASSPGVQGGEQYV. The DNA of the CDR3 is TGTGCCAGCTCACCAGGTGTACAGGGAGGGGAGCAGTACGTC.

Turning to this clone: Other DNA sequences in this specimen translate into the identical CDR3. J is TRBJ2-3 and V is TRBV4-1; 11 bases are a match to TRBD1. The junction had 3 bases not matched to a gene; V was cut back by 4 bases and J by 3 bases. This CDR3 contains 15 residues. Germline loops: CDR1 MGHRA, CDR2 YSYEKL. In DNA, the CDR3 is TGCGCCAGCAGCCCCGGACAGGGGGCAACAGATACGCAGTATTTT. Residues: CASSPGQGATDTQYF.

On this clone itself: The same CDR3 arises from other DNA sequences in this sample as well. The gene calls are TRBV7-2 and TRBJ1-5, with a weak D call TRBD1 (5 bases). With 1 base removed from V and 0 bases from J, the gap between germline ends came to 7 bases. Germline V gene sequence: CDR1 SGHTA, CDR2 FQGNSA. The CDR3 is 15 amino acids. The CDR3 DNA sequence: TGTGCCAGCAGCTTAGGGCAGGGTAGCAATCAGCCCCAGCATTTT. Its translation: CASSLGQGSNQPQHF.

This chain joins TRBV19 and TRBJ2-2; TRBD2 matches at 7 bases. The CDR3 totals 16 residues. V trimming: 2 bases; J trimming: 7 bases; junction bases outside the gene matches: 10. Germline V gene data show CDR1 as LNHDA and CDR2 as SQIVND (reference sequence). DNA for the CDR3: TGTGCCAGTAGTATATCGCGGGAGATTCGCGGCGGGGAGCTGTTTTTT. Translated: CASSISREIRGGELFF. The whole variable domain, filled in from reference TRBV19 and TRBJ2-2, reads DGGITQSPKYLFRKEGQNVTLSCEQNLNHDAMYWYRQDPGQGLRLIYYSQIVNDFQKGDIAEGYSVSREKKESFPLTVTSAQKNPTAFYLCASSISREIRGGELFFGEGSRLTVL.

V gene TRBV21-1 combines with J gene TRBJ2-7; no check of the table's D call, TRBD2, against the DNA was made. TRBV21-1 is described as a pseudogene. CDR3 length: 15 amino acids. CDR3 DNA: TGTGCCAGCAGCAAAGGTGTAGCGGGAGGGTACGAGCAGTACGTC. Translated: CASSKGVAGGYEQYV.

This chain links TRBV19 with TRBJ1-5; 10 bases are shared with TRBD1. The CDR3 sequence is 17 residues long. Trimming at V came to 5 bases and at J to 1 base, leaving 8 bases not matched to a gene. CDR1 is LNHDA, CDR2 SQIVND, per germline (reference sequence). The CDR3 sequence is CASSGGTGVWSNQPQHF. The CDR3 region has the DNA TGTGCCAGTAGTGGGGGGACAGGGGTTTGGAGCAATCAGCCCCAGCATTTT.

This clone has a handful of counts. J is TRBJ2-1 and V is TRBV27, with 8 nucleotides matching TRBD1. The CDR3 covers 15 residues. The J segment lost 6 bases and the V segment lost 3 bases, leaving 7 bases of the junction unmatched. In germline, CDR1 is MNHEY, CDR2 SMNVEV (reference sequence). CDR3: CASSFTDRVGNEQFF. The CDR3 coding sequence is TGTGCCAGCAGTTTTACGGACAGGGTGGGCAATGAGCAGTTCTTC.